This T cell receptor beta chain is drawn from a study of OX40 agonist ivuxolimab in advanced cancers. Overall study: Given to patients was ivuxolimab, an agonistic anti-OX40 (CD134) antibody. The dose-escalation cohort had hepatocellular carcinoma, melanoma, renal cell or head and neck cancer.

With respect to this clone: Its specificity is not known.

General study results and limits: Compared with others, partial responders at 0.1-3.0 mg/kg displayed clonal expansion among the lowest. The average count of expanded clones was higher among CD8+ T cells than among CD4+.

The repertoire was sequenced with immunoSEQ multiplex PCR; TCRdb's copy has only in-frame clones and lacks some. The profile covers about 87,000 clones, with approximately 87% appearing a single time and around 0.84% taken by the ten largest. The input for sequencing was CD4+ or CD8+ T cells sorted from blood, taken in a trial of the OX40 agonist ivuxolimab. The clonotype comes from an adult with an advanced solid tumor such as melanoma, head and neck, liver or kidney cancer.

This chain's CDR3 is CASSLWGQATLGELFF. The CDR3 bases are TGTGCCAGCAGCTTATGGGGACAGGCCACGCTGGGGGAGCTGTTTTTT. This chain links TRBV7-3 with TRBJ2-2; TRBD1 matches at 8 bases. Germline V gene data show CDR1 as SGHTA and CDR2 as FQGTGA. After removal of 2 bases from V and 8 bases from J, the junction contained 10 bases not matched to a gene. The CDR3 has 16 residues.